A single sample gave rise to the 17 T cell receptor beta chains below, sequenced in a study of technical replicates of blood from a few donors. Clones were read by immunoSEQ multiplex PCR, and TCRdb kept only the in-frame ones, dropping some. The sample includes tens of thousands of clones, approximately 95% seen only once; the top ten take just over 0.25%. The material sequenced was T cells isolated from PBMCs. The receptor source for this set is a human donor in good health.

This chain uses TRBV7-7 with TRBJ2-5; D is uncertain. CDR3 length equals 14 residues. The V and J ends lost 1 base and 5 bases respectively, with 11 bases between them. Germline CDR1 and CDR2: SSHAT and FNYEAQ (reference sequence). The CDR3 coding sequence is TGTGCCAGCAGCTTAGAAAGTTTCGGGGAGACCCAGTACTTC. Protein: CASSLESFGETQYF.

This chain joins TRBV27 and TRBJ2-7; 9 bases are a match to TRBD2. Trimming took 7 bases from V and 2 from J; bases not matched to a gene: 3. The CDR3 length is 13 residues. From germline, CDR1 is MNHEY and CDR2 SMNVEV (reference sequence). The CDR3 reads CASKAGGTYEQYF. CDR3 nucleotide sequence: TGTGCCAGCAAGGCGGGAGGGACCTACGAGCAGTACTTC.

This clone has only one observation. The chain employs TRBV9 and TRBJ1-2; no clear D gene. The CDR3 loop spans 13 amino acids. Trimming removed 1 base from V and 3 bases from J, with 7 bases in between. Germline values: CDR1 SGDLS, CDR2 YYNGEE. Written as DNA, the CDR3 is TGTGCCAGCAGCGTACGAGGTGACTATGGCTACACCTTC. Translating gives CASSVRGDYGYTF.

The chain joins TRBV19 to TRBJ2-1, with 8 bases identical to TRBD2. CDR1 and CDR2 (germline): LNHDA, SQIVND (reference sequence). CDR3 size: 14 residues. Trimming took 5 bases from V and 4 from J; bases not matched to a gene: 4. CDR3 sequence reads: CASSLSGGYNEQFF. CDR3 DNA: TGTGCCAGTAGTTTAAGCGGGGGTTACAATGAGCAGTTCTTC.

The J gene is TRBJ1-1, the V gene TRBV27; D is possibly TRBD1 (5 bases). CDR3 length equals 15 residues. Germline lookup yields CDR1 MNHEY and CDR2 SMNVEV (reference sequence). Trimming took off 0 bases at V and 2 bases at J, with 10 bases between the two ends. The CDR3 sequence is CASSLSGGGNTEAFF. In DNA, the CDR3 is TGTGCCAGCAGTTTATCTGGGGGGGGAAACACTGAAGCTTTCTTT.

CDR3 sequence (DNA): TGTGCCAGCAGTGACTCATTCAGGGGGCCCTATGGCTACACCTTC. This codes for CASSDSFRGPYGYTF. The chain links TRBV6-4 to TRBJ1-2, with TRBD1 matching over 8 bases. The CDR3 is made up of 15 amino acids. Germline V CDR1 and CDR2: MRHNA, SNTAGT. V lost 0 bases to trimming and J lost 4 bases; unmatched junction nucleotides: 4.

The chain employs TRBV28 and TRBJ1-1, with D unresolved. V was clipped by 5 bases and J by 0 bases, with 16 bases between them. The CDR3 spans 16 residues. Germline assignment: CDR1 MDHEN and CDR2 SYDVKM. The DNA of the CDR3 is TGTGCCAGCAGTCAATGGACTCCGGGAATGAACACTGAAGCTTTCTTT. Encoded protein: CASSQWTPGMNTEAFF.

This clone was seen a few times. This sequence joins TRBV28 and TRBJ1-2; D may be TRBD1 (5 bases). Germline CDR1 is MDHEN and CDR2 is SYDVKM. The germline V and J ends were trimmed by 2 bases and 3 bases, with 7 bases remaining between them. The CDR3 length is 13 residues. The CDR3 DNA reads TGTGCCAGCAGTTTAGACAGCTACTATGGCTACACCTTC. As protein: CASSLDSYYGYTF.

The CDR3 loop reads CASSESGLSLSEAFF. In nucleotides, the CDR3 is TGTGCCAGCAGTGAGTCCGGGTTGAGTTTGTCTGAAGCTTTCTTT. The rearrangement links TRBV2 to TRBJ1-1; unclear D gene. Germline V gene data show CDR1 as SNHLY and CDR2 as FYNNEI. Trimming stripped 3 bases from V and 6 bases from J, with 17 bases between. The CDR3 loop spans 15 amino acids.

V is TRBV5-1 and J is TRBJ2-7; weak D call: TRBD2 (5 bases). The germline CDR1 and CDR2 sequences are SGHRS and YFSETQ. The CDR3 runs to 13 residues. V was shortened by 1 base and J by 5 bases, with 10 bases between the two germline ends. The CDR3 bases are TGCGCCAGCAGCTTGATGACTAACCACGAGCAGTACTTC. Its protein is CASSLMTNHEQYF. Full variable domain (rest looked up from reference TRBV5-1 and TRBJ2-7): KAGVTQTPRYLIKTRGQQVTLSCSPISGHRSVSWYQQTPGQGLQFLFEYFSETQRNKGNFPGRFSGRQFSNSRSEMNVSTLELGDSALYLCASSLMTNHEQYFGPGTRLTVT.

The chain has TRBV19 and TRBJ2-7; the D is unclear. CDR1 and CDR2 (germline): LNHDA, SQIVND (reference sequence). There are 15 residues in the CDR3. Trimming stripped 8 bases from V and 0 bases from J, with 17 bases between. The CDR3 reads CASAARRSSSYEQYF. The CDR3 nucleotides are TGTGCCAGTGCTGCTAGAAGGTCGAGCTCCTACGAGCAGTACTTC.

The genes are TRBV30 and TRBJ1-5; TRBD1 might be the D (5 bases). V was cut by 2 bases and J by 0 bases, with 11 bases left in between. CDR1 is GTSNPN, CDR2 SVGIG, per germline (reference sequence). CDR3 length: 15 amino acids. The CDR3 nucleotides are TGTGCCTGGAGTCCGCCCGACAGTAGCAATCAGCCCCAGCATTTT. It encodes CAWSPPDSSNQPQHF.

The chain links TRBV19 to TRBJ1-1, with 7 bases identical to TRBD1. The length of the CDR3 is 15 residues. Germline lookup yields CDR1 LNHDA and CDR2 SQIVND (reference sequence). Trimming at V came to 5 bases and at J to 4 bases, leaving 10 bases not matched to a gene. The CDR3 DNA reads as TGTGCCAGTAGTCCCTCCGATTCAGGGGGCACTGAAGCTTTCTTT. It specifies CASSPSDSGGTEAFF.

The chain couples TRBV21-1 to TRBJ1-1; the table's D call of TRBD1 was not tested on the DNA. TRBV21-1 is a documented pseudogene. This CDR3 region has 13 residues. DNA for the CDR3: TGTGCCAGCCAGGGGGTTAACCACACTGAAGCTTTCTTT. It translates to CASQGVNHTEAFF.

The sample holds one count of this clone. V is TRBV6-5 and J is TRBJ2-5; possible D gene TRBD2, 6 bases. V was cut by 2 bases and J by 5 bases, with 6 bases left in between. The CDR3 covers 12 residues. Germline V gene sequence: CDR1 MNHEY, CDR2 SVGAGI. CDR3 protein: CASSYRGETQYF. The DNA for the CDR3 is TGTGCCAGCAGTTACCGGGGGGAGACCCAGTACTTC.

The V call is TRBV30, the J call TRBJ2-5; weak D call: TRBD2 (6 bases). The V end was cut by 2 bases, the J end by 3 bases, with 13 bases between. There are 14 residues in the CDR3. Germline V gene sequence: CDR1 GTSNPN, CDR2 SVGIG (reference sequence). This chain's CDR3 is CAWSPGTREETQYF. The CDR3 DNA reads TGTGCCTGGAGTCCCGGGACTCGGGAAGAGACCCAGTACTTC.

The chain links TRBV7-3 to TRBJ2-1, with D perhaps TRBD1 (5 bases). This CDR3 is built from 13 residues. Deletions cut 5 bases from V and 1 base from J, with 6 bases between. CDR1 is SGHTA and CDR2 is FQGTGA in the germline V gene. The CDR3 nucleotides are TGTGCCAGCAGCCAGGGATCCTACAATGAGCAGTTCTTC. This encodes CASSQGSYNEQFF. Using reference TRBV7-3 and TRBJ2-1 for the parts outside the CDR3, the full variable domain is GAGVSQTPSNKVTEKGKYVELRCDPISGHTALYWYRQSLGQGPEFLIYFQGTGAADDSGLPNDRFFAVRPEGSVSTLKIQRTERGDSAVYLCASSQGSYNEQFFGPGTRLTVL.